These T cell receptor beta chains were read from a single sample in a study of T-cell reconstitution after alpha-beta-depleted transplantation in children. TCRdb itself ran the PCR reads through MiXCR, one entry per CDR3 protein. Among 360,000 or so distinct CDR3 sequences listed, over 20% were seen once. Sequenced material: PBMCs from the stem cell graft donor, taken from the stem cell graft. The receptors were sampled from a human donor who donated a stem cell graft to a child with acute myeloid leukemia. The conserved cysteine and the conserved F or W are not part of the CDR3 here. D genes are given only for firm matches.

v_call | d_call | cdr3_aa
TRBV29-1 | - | SVVGGQETQY
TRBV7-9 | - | ASERGSVGTEAF
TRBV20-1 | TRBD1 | SAVPGQPGNQPQH
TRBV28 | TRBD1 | ASSWGQGEYEQY
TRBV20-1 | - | SARVAGANVLT
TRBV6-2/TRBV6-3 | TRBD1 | ASSTTGGRPYEQY
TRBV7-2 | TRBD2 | ASSLAVLAGGRDTQY
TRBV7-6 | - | ASSTRPLRGTEAF
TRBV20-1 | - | SASLGHLGTDTQY
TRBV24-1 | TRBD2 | ATSEVLAGRQY
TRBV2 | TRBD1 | ASRGSDRVEKLF
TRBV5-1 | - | ASSPGGAALYEQY
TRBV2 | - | ASTPAAGEYYTQY